Shown below are 29 T cell receptor beta chains from a single sample sequenced in a study of shared clonotypes between healthy human individuals. Data came from immunoSEQ multiplex PCR; TCRdb stores just in-frame clones and leaves some out. The sample shows 2 million to 2.5 million clones, 80% to 95% of them seen only once. The sample taken for sequencing was naive CD4+ T cells from PBMCs. Documented subset: CD45RA+ positively selected. The receptors were sampled from a young man in good health. Some clones in this sample may be carry-over from other donors' samples.

V and J are TRBV7-2 and TRBJ2-3; 9 nucleotides align to TRBD2. The V segment lost 5 bases and the J segment 1 base; nucleotides outside the gene matches: 13. CDR3 length: 18 amino acids. Germline V gene sequence: CDR1 SGHTA, CDR2 FQGNSA. DNA of the CDR3: TGTGCCAGCAGCCCCTCCAGGGGGGCGGGAGGGGGCACAGATACGCAGTATTTT. The encoded protein is CASSPSRGAGGGTDTQYF.

This rearrangement joins TRBV5-4 to TRBJ2-7; no reliable D call. Germline CDR1 and CDR2: SGHNT and YYREEE (reference sequence). The ends were cut back, 0 bases at V and 6 bases at J, with 7 bases in the middle. The CDR3 is made up of 12 amino acids. CDR3 residues: CASSLVGIEQYF. CDR3 DNA: TGTGCCAGCAGCTTGGTCGGTATCGAGCAGTACTTC.

The chain recombines TRBV25-1 with TRBJ1-1; maybe TRBD1 (6 bases). With 3 bases removed from V and 5 bases from J, the gap between germline ends came to 13 bases. Germline CDR1 and CDR2: MGHDK and SYGVNS. The CDR3 runs to 14 residues. CDR3 sequence reads: CASSDHPRGTEAFF. The CDR3 coding sequence is TGTGCCAGCAGTGACCACCCGAGGGGGACTGAAGCTTTCTTT.

V gene TRBV27 combines with J gene TRBJ2-7, with TRBD1 matching 9 bases. Germline V gives CDR1 MNHEY, CDR2 SMNVEV (reference sequence). The ends lost 4 bases at V and 1 base at J; junction bases unmatched: 5. The CDR3 is made up of 15 amino acids. This chain's CDR3 is CASSSPGTGSYEQYF. The DNA of the CDR3 is TGTGCCAGCAGTTCACCCGGGACAGGGTCCTACGAGCAGTACTTC.

V and J are TRBV7-6 and TRBJ2-1; D remains unclear. Looked up from germline, CDR1 is SGHVS and CDR2 is FNYEAQ. V was cut by 4 bases and J by 6 bases, with 19 bases left in between. The CDR3 is 16 amino acids. The CDR3 DNA reads as TGTGCCAGCAGCTCTACGCCCCATGGGATCGCCAATGAGCAGTTCTTC. Translated, it gives CASSSTPHGIANEQFF.

The chain combines TRBV6-6 with TRBJ1-2; 7 bases are a match to TRBD1. J gave up 10 bases and V 8 bases, and 10 bases lay outside the gene matches. CDR1 and CDR2 (germline): MNHNY, SVGAGI (reference sequence). The CDR3 has 12 amino acids. The CDR3 DNA is TGTGCCAGCCGGGAGGACAGGTTTGACTACACCTTC. Amino acid sequence: CASREDRFDYTF.

Comment on this clone: Different DNA sequences within this sample yield the same CDR3. The chain uses TRBV7-3 and TRBJ2-3, with 7 nucleotides matching TRBD2. Germline lookup yields CDR1 SGHTA and CDR2 FQGTGA. CDR3 length: 14 residues. The J segment lost 4 bases and the V segment lost 2 bases, leaving 3 bases of the junction unmatched. CDR3 sequence reads: CASSLGRGADTQYF. The CDR3 DNA follows: TGTGCCAGCAGCTTAGGACGGGGGGCAGATACGCAGTATTTT.

Turning to this clone: This same CDR3 is encoded by further DNA sequences in the sample. The J gene is TRBJ1-3, the V gene TRBV6-5, with D hard to call. The CDR3 covers 12 residues. The V gene's germline CDR1 is MNHEY and CDR2 SVGAGI. Deletions cut 10 bases from V and 0 bases from J, with 7 bases between. This CDR3 reads CATTSSGNTIYF. The CDR3 nucleotides read TGTGCCACCACAAGCTCTGGAAACACCATATATTTT.

This clone was counted once. The chain recombines TRBV5-6 with TRBJ2-1, with D maybe TRBD1 (7 bases). Trimming cost V 0 bases and J 7 bases, with 8 bases left between them. The CDR3 has 13 amino acids. The germline CDR1 and CDR2 sequences are SGHDT and YYEEEE. For the CDR3, the DNA is TGTGCCAGCAGCTTGGCAGGGGGGAATGAGCAGTTCTTC. It is translated as CASSLAGGNEQFF. Combining the CDR3 with reference TRBV5-6 and TRBJ2-1 gives the whole variable domain DAGVTQSPTHLIKTRGQQVTLRCSPKSGHDTVSWYQQALGQGPQFIFQYYEEEERQRGNFPDRFSGHQFPNYSSELNVNALLLGDSALYLCASSLAGGNEQFFGPGTRLTVL.

This chain connects TRBV2 to TRBJ2-5; 7 bases map to TRBD1. V shed 7 bases, J shed 5 bases, and the junction held 13 bases outside the gene matches. The CDR3 is 15 residues long. Germline values: CDR1 SNHLY, CDR2 FYNNEI. DNA for the CDR3: TGTGCCAGCACCGGACCGAAGGGGGCCTTGGAGACCCAGTACTTC. Protein: CASTGPKGALETQYF.

The chain uses TRBV5-1 and TRBJ1-1; D remains unclear. Germline values: CDR1 SGHRS, CDR2 YFSETQ. Trimming cost V 4 bases and J 5 bases, with 15 bases left between them. This CDR3 region has 14 residues. CDR3 DNA: TGCGCCAGCAGCCCAACCCACCGGAAAACTGAAGCTTTCTTT. This gives the protein CASSPTHRKTEAFF.

The chain couples TRBV6-5 to TRBJ1-5; a possible D gene is TRBD1 (5 bases). Trimming stripped 6 bases from V and 7 bases from J, with 16 bases between. Germline V CDR1 and CDR2: MNHEY, SVGAGI. The length of the CDR3 is 14 residues. CDR3 nucleotide sequence: TGTGCCAGCAGGCCGGGGGGGAGTAGCCAGCCCCAGCATTTT. The encoded protein is CASRPGGSSQPQHF.

The rearrangement joins TRBV28 to TRBJ2-1, with 7 bases fitting TRBD2. Germline V gene data show CDR1 as MDHEN and CDR2 as SYDVKM. V shed 7 bases, J shed 0 bases, and the junction held 15 bases outside the gene matches. This CDR3 spans 18 amino acids. The CDR3 sequence: CASTELAGSFSSYNEQFF. The CDR3 coding sequence is TGTGCCAGCACGGAATTAGCGGGCTCATTTAGCTCCTACAATGAGCAGTTCTTC.

The chain employs TRBV5-4 and TRBJ1-2; 7 bases are a match to TRBD1. In germline, CDR1 is SGHNT, CDR2 YYREEE (reference sequence). J gave up 5 bases and V 3 bases, and 10 bases lay outside the gene matches. The CDR3 covers 15 residues. CDR3 DNA: TGTGCCAGCAGCTCAGGGGGGCCTTATCCTTATGGCTACACCTTC. Translation: CASSSGGPYPYGYTF.

This clone was counted once. CDR3 loop: CASRLPKAEQYF. CDR3 DNA: TGTGCCAGCAGGCTCCCAAAAGCCGAGCAGTACTTC. This chain connects TRBV2 to TRBJ2-7; D is ambiguous. The CDR3 has 12 amino acids. V shed 6 bases and J shed 6 bases, with 12 bases lying between them. Germline V lookup: CDR1 SNHLY, CDR2 FYNNEI.

In this sample, this clone turned up once. The chain combines TRBV6-5 with TRBJ1-1; 8 positions agree with TRBD1. The J segment lost 1 base and the V segment lost 5 bases, leaving 6 bases of the junction unmatched. Germline V gene data show CDR1 as MNHEY and CDR2 as SVGAGI. The CDR3 length is 15 residues. The CDR3 nucleotides are TGTGCCAGCAGTCGTCGACAGGGGACGAACACTGAAGCTTTCTTT. Translated: CASSRRQGTNTEAFF.

For this clone: The identical CDR3 is also encoded by other nucleotide sequences in the sample. The CDR3 protein is CASSPPRGRGYQETQYF. The DNA for the CDR3 is TGTGCCAGCAGCCCTCCCCGCGGGAGGGGGTACCAAGAGACCCAGTACTTC. The V gene is TRBV7-9, the J gene TRBJ2-5; the match to TRBD2 covers 9 bases. The CDR3 is 17 residues long. With 5 bases clipped from V and 0 bases from J, the junction kept 10 bases outside the gene matches. In germline, CDR1 is SEHNR, CDR2 FQNEAQ (reference sequence).

A single count supports this clone. V is TRBV7-7 and J is TRBJ2-7, with 7 positions matching TRBD1. V dropped 6 bases and J dropped 3; count of bases not matched to a gene: 17. Germline CDR1 is SSHAT and CDR2 is FNYEAQ (reference sequence). This CDR3 contains 17 residues. This CDR3 reads CASRTDNGDRFNYEQYF. CDR3 nucleotide sequence: TGTGCCAGCAGAACGGATAACGGGGACAGATTCAACTACGAGCAGTACTTC.

The chain uses TRBV6-6 and TRBJ2-1; no definite D call. Trimming shortened V by 6 bases and J by 0 bases, and 12 bases separated the two germline ends. This CDR3 has 15 amino acids. CDR1 and CDR2 (germline): MNHNY, SVGAGI (reference sequence). CDR3 in amino acids: CASSLTSSSYNEQFF. CDR3 bases: TGTGCCAGCAGCCTTACCTCGAGCTCCTACAATGAGCAGTTCTTC.

V and J are TRBV6-6 and TRBJ1-2; the D is unclear. CDR3 length: 14 residues. Germline V gene lookup returns CDR1 MNHNY and CDR2 SVGAGI (reference sequence). The V gene lost 0 bases and the J gene lost 0 bases, with 5 bases spanning the gap. The CDR3 coding sequence is TGTGCCAGCAGTTACTCGGCAGCTAACTATGGCTACACCTTC. Translation gives CASSYSAANYGYTF.

A remark on this clone: Other DNA sequences of this sample code for an identical CDR3. The chain links TRBV9 to TRBJ2-7; 8 positions agree with TRBD2. Germline assignment: CDR1 SGDLS and CDR2 YYNGEE. Trimming cost V 2 bases and J 4 bases; bases outside gene matches: 5. This CDR3 has 14 amino acids. The chain's CDR3 is CASSVDSGIYEQYF. The CDR3 DNA reads as TGTGCCAGCAGCGTTGATAGCGGGATTTACGAGCAGTACTTC.

The chain employs TRBV28 and TRBJ2-4; perhaps D is TRBD1 or TRBD2 (5 bases each). V was pared by 5 bases and J by 6 bases, with 20 bases between. Germline V gene data show CDR1 as MDHEN and CDR2 as SYDVKM. The CDR3 is made up of 16 amino acids. CDR3 in DNA: TGTGCCAGCAGTCCCTCGCGGGTGGATAGGGGAAACATTCAGTACTTC. Amino acids: CASSPSRVDRGNIQYF.

The V call is TRBV28, the J call TRBJ2-3; D remains unclear. Germline V gene sequence: CDR1 MDHEN, CDR2 SYDVKM. The CDR3 runs to 10 residues. The V gene lost 6 bases and the J gene lost 7 bases, with 5 bases spanning the gap. The CDR3 region has the DNA TGTGCCAGCAGGGGAAATACGCAGTATTTT. This encodes CASRGNTQYF.

The genes are TRBV27 and TRBJ2-3, with TRBD2 matching 9 bases. The CDR3 runs to 15 residues. V trimming: 4 bases; J trimming: 1 base; junction bases outside the gene matches: 3. Per the germline V gene, CDR1 is MNHEY and CDR2 is SMNVEV (reference sequence). CDR3 amino acids: CASSSAGGRTDTQYF. In DNA, the CDR3 is TGTGCCAGCAGTTCAGCGGGAGGCCGCACAGATACGCAGTATTTT.

The chain links TRBV5-1 to TRBJ2-5; 9 nucleotides match TRBD2. Germline trimming cut 6 bases from V and 4 bases from J; bases unmatched to any gene: 10. The V gene's germline CDR1 is SGHRS and CDR2 YFSETQ. CDR3 size: 15 residues. The CDR3 reads CASTLAGSGGETQYF. As DNA, the CDR3 is TGCGCCAGCACCCTAGCGGGAAGCGGCGGAGAGACCCAGTACTTC. Using reference TRBV5-1 and TRBJ2-5 for the parts outside the CDR3, the full variable domain is KAGVTQTPRYLIKTRGQQVTLSCSPISGHRSVSWYQQTPGQGLQFLFEYFSETQRNKGNFPGRFSGRQFSNSRSEMNVSTLELGDSALYLCASTLAGSGGETQYFGPGTRLLVL.

The CDR3 DNA is TGTGCCAGTAGCTTCAAGAGCGGACAGGGAGGCCAGCCCCAGCATTTT. Translated, it gives CASSFKSGQGGQPQHF. This chain joins TRBV19 and TRBJ1-5; 8 bases are shared with TRBD1. Trimming at V came to 6 bases and at J to 7 bases, leaving 14 bases not matched to a gene. The CDR3 has 16 amino acids. Germline CDR1 LNHDA, CDR2 SQIVND (reference sequence).

Comment on this clone: The same CDR3 can be traced to other DNA sequences in this sample. This chain connects TRBV5-1 to TRBJ2-5, with 11 bases matching TRBD1. The germline V gene has CDR1 SGHRS and CDR2 YFSETQ. The CDR3 has 16 amino acids. V dropped 4 bases and J dropped 1; count of bases not matched to a gene: 6. CDR3 in amino acids: CASSLGQGAGQETQYF. The CDR3 DNA reads as TGCGCCAGCAGCCTAGGACAGGGGGCCGGCCAAGAGACCCAGTACTTC.

Note on this clone: Distinct nucleotide sequences in the sample also encode this CDR3. This rearrangement joins TRBV5-1 to TRBJ2-5; D unresolved. This CDR3 spans 14 amino acids. Trimming left V 0 bases short and J 1 base short, with 7 bases between. The V gene's germline CDR1 is SGHRS and CDR2 YFSETQ. CDR3 in amino acids: CASSLASSQETQYF. CDR3 nucleotides: TGCGCCAGCAGCTTGGCATCCAGCCAAGAGACCCAGTACTTC.

This chain links TRBV20-1 with TRBJ1-1; D ambiguous. Trimming removed 6 bases at V and 11 bases at J, with 16 bases between. The CDR3 spans 11 residues. In germline, CDR1 is DFQATT, CDR2 SNEGSKA (reference sequence). The CDR3 DNA is TGCAGTGCCAACCTACAGAAAATGGCTTTCTTT. Amino acids: CSANLQKMAFF.